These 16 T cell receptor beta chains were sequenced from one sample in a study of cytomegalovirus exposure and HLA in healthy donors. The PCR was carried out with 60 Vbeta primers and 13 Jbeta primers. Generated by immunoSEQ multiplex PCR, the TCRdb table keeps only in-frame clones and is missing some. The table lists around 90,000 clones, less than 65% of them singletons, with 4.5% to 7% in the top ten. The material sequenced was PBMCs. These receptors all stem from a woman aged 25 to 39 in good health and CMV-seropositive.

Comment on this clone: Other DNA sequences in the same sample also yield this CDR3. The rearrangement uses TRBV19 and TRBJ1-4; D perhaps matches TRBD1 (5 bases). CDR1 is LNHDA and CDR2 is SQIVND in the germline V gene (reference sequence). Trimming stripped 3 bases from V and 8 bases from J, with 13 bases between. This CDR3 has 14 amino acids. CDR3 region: CASSIGGVREKLFF. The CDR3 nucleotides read TGTGCCAGTAGTATCGGAGGGGTTCGGGAAAAACTGTTTTTT.

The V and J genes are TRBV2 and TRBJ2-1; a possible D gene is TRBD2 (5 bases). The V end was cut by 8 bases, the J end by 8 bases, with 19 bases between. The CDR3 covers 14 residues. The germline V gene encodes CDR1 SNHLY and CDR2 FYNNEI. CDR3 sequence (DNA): TGTGCCAGCTCTCCCCAGGCTAGCCGTTATGAGCAGTTCTTC. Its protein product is CASSPQASRYEQFF.

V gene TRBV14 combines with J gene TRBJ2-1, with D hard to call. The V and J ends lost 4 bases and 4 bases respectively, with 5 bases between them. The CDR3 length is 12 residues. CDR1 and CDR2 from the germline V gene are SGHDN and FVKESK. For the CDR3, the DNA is TGTGCCAGCAGCCCCACATACAATGAGCAGTTCTTC. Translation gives CASSPTYNEQFF.

The CDR3: CASIGPVGNTEAFF. CDR3 nucleotide sequence: TGTGCCAGTATTGGCCCAGTTGGGAACACTGAAGCTTTCTTT. V and J are TRBV19 and TRBJ1-1, with D unresolved. The CDR3 covers 14 residues. Trimming left V 7 bases short and J 1 base short, with 13 bases between. The V gene's germline CDR1 is LNHDA and CDR2 SQIVND (reference sequence).

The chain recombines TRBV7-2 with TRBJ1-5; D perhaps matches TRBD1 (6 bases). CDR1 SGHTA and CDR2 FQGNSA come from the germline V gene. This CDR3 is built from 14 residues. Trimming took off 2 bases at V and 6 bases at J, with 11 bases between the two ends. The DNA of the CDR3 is TGTGCCAGCAGCTTACAGGGGAATCTTCAGCCCCAGCATTTT. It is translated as CASSLQGNLQPQHF.

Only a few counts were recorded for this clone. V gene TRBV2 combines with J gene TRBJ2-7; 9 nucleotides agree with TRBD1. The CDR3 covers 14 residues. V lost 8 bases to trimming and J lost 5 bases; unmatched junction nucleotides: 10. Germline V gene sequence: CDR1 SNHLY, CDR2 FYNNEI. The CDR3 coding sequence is TGTGCCAGCTTTTCGGGGACAGGGATCAACGAGCAGTACTTC. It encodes CASFSGTGINEQYF.

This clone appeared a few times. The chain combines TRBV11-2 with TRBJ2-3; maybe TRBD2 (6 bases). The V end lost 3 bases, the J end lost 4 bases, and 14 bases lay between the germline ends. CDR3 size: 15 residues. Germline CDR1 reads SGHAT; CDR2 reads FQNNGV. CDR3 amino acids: CASSFGAAGPDTQYF. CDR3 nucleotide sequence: TGTGCCAGCAGCTTTGGCGCAGCGGGCCCAGATACGCAGTATTTT.

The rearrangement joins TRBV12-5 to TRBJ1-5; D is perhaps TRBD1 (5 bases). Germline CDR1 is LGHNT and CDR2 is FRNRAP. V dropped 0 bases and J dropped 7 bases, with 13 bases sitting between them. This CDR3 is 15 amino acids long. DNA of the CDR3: TGTGCTAGTGGTTTGGTAGGAGGGGCGCGGCAGCCCCAGCATTTT. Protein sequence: CASGLVGGARQPQHF.

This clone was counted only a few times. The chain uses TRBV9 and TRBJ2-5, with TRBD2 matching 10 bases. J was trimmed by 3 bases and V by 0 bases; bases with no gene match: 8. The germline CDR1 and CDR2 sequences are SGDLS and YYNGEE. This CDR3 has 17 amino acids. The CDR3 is CASSVGGSSGGEETQYF. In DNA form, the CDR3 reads TGTGCCAGCAGCGTAGGAGGGTCAAGCGGGGGGGAAGAGACCCAGTACTTC.

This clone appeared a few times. The CDR3 bases are TGCGCCAGCAAGACAGGGATCAATCAGCCCCAGCATTTT. As protein: CASKTGINQPQHF. The chain uses TRBV10-1 and TRBJ1-5, with 7 bases aligning to TRBD1. From germline, CDR1 is WNHNN and CDR2 SYGVQD (reference sequence). The CDR3 has 13 amino acids. J lost 3 bases, V lost 7 bases, and 3 bases had no gene match.

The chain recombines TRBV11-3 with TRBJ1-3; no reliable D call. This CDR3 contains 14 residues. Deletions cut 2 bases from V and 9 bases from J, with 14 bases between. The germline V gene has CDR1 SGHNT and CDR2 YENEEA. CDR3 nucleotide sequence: TGTGCCAGCAGCTTATCCCGTGTTGCGGGCACCATATATTTT. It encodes CASSLSRVAGTIYF. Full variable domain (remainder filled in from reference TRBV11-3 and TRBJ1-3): EAGVVQSPRYKIIEKKQPVAFWCNPISGHNTLYWYLQNLGQGPELLIRYENEEAVDDSQLPKDRFSAERLKGVDSTLKIQPAELGDSAVYLCASSLSRVAGTIYFGEGSWLTVV.

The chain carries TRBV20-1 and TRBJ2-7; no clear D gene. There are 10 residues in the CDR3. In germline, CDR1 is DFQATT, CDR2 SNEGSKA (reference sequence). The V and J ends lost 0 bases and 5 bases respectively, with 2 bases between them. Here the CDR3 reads CSARDNEQYF. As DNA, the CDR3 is TGCAGTGCTAGAGATAACGAGCAGTACTTC.

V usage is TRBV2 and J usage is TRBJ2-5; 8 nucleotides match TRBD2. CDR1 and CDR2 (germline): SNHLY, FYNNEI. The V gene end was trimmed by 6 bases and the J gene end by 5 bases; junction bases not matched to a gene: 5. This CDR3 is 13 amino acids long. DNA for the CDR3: TGTGCCAGCAGCGGGACTAGTAAGGAGACCCAGTACTTC. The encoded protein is CASSGTSKETQYF.

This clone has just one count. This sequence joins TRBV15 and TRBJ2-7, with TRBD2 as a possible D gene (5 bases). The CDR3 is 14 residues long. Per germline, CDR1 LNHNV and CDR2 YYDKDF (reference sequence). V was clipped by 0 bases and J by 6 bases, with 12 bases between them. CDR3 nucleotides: TGTGCCACCAGCAGAGATCGGGGAAGGGTCGAGCAGTACTTC. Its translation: CATSRDRGRVEQYF. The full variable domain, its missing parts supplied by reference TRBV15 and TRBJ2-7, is DAMVIQNPRYQVTQFGKPVTLSCSQTLNHNVMYWYQQKSSQAPKLLFHYYDKDFNNEADTPDNFQSRRPNTSFCFLDIRSPGLGDTAMYLCATSRDRGRVEQYFGPGTRLTVT.

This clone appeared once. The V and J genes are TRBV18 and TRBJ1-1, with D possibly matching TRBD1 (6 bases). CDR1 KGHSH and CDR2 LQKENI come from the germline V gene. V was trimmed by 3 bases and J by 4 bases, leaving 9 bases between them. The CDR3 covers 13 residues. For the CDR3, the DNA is TGTGCCAGCTCACCCGACAGGCTCACTGAAGCTTTCTTT. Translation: CASSPDRLTEAFF.

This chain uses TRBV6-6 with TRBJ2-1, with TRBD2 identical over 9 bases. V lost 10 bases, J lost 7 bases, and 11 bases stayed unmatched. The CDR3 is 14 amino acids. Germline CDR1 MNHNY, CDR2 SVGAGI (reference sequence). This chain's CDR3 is CATGPRGGRNEQFF. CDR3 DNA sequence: TGTGCCACGGGACCGCGGGGGGGCAGGAATGAGCAGTTCTTC.